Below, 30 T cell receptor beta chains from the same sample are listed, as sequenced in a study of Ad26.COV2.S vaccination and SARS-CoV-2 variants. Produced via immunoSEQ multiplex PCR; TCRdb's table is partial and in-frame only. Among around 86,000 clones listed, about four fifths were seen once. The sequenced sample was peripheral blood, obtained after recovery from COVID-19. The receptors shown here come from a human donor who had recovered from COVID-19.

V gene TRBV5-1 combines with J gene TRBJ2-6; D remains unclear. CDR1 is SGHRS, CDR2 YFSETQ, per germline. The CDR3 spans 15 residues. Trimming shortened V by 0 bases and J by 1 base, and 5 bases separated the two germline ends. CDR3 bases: TGCGCCAGCAGCTTGGGTGGGTCTGGGGCCAACGTCCTGACTTTC. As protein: CASSLGGSGANVLTF.

In DNA form, the CDR3 reads TGTGCCAGCAGTTCCCTTTGGACAGGGGGACGCACAGATACGCAGTATTTT. This codes for CASSSLWTGGRTDTQYF. The chain carries TRBV6-2 or TRBV6-3 and TRBJ2-3, with 10 positions matching TRBD1. Germline V gene sequence: CDR1 MNHEY, CDR2 SVGEGT. This CDR3 has 17 residues. The junction had 8 bases not matched to a gene; V was cut back by 4 bases and J by 1 base.

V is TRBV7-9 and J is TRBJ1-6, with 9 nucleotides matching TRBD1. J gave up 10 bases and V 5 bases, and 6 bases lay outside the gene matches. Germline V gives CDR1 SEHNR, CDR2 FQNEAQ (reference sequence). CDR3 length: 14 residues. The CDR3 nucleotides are TGTGCCAGCAGCGAATACAGGGGGCGATCACCCCTCCACTTT. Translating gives CASSEYRGRSPLHF.

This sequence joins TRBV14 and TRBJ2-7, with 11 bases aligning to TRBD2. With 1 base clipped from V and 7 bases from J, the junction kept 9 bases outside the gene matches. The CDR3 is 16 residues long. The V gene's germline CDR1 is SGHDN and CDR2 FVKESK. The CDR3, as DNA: TGTGCCAGCAGCCAAGGAATAACTAGCGGGAGCTGGGAGCAGTACTTC. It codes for CASSQGITSGSWEQYF.

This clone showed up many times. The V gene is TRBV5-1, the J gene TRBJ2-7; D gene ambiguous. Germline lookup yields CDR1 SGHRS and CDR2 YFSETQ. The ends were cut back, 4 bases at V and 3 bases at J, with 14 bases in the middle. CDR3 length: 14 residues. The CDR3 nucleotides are TGCGCCAGCAGCCCACCCTCAGCCTTCTACGAGCAGTACTTC. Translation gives CASSPPSAFYEQYF.

The CDR3 spells CASSLSRDYEQYF. CDR3 nucleotide sequence: TGTGCCAGCAGTCTCTCCCGTGACTACGAGCAGTACTTC. The genes are TRBV27 and TRBJ2-7; D uncertain. Trimming cost V 5 bases and J 3 bases, with 11 bases left between them. Germline CDR1 MNHEY, CDR2 SMNVEV (reference sequence). CDR3 length equals 13 residues.

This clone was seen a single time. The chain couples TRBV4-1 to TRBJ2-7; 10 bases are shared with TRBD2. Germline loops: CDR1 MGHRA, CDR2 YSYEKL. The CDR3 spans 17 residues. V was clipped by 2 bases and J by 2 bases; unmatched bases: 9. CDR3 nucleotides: TGCGCCAGCAGCCAACCCGGAGGGACTAGCGAAACCTACGAGCAGTACTTC. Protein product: CASSQPGGTSETYEQYF.

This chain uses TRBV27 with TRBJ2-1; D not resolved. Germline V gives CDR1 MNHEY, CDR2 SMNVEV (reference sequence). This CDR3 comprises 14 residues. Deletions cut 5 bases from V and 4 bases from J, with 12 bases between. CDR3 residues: CASSQGLTYNEQFF. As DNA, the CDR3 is TGTGCCAGCAGTCAAGGGCTGACTTACAATGAGCAGTTCTTC.

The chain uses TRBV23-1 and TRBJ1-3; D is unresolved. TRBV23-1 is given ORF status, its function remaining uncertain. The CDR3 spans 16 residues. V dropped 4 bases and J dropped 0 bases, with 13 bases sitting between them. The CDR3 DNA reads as TGCGCCAGCAGTCCCCTTGATAGCAGCTCTGGAAACACCATATATTTT. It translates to CASSPLDSSSGNTIYF.

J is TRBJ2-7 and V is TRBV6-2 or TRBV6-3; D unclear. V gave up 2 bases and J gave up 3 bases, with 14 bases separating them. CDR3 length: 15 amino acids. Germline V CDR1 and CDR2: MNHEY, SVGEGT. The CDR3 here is CASSYIGRFGYEQYF. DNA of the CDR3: TGTGCCAGCAGTTACATAGGCAGGTTTGGCTACGAGCAGTACTTC.

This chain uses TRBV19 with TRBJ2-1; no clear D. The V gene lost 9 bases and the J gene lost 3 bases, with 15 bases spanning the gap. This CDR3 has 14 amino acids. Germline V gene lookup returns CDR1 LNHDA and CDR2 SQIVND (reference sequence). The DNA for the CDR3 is TGTGCCAGCCAACCCTCCCCCCTCTACAATGAGCAGTTCTTC. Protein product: CASQPSPLYNEQFF.

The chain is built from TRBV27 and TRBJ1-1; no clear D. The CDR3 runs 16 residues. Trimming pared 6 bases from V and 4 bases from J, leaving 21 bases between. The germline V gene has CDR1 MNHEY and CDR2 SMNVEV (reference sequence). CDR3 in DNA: TGTGCCAGCAGCCCAACGCAGACGGGTCGCGGCACTGAAGCTTTCTTT. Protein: CASSPTQTGRGTEAFF.

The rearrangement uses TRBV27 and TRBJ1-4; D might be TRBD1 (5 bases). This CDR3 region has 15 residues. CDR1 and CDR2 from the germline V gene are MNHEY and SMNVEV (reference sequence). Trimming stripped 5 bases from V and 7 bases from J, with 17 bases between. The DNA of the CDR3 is TGTGCCAGCAGTCTGACTTCTACAAGGGGTGAAAAACTGTTTTTT. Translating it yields CASSLTSTRGEKLFF.

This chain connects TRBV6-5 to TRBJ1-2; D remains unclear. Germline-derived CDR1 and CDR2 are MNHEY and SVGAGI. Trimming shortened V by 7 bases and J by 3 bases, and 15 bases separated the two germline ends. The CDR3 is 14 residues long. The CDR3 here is CASKYVASDYGYTF. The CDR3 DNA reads TGTGCCAGCAAGTACGTGGCCTCCGACTATGGCTACACCTTC.

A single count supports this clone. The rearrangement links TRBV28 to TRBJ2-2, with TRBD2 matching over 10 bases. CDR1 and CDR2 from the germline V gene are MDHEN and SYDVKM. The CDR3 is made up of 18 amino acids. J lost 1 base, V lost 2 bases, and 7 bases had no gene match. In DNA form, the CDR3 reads TGTGCCAGCAGTTTAACTGGCAGCGGGAGGGTGAACACCGGGGAGCTGTTTTTT. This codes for CASSLTGSGRVNTGELFF.

CDR3 DNA: TGCGCCAGCAGCCTCAGGCCAGGTTACTACGAGCAGTACTTC. This translates into CASSLRPGYYEQYF. The gene calls are TRBV4-3 and TRBJ2-7; no reliable D call. The germline V gene encodes CDR1 LGHNA and CDR2 YSLEER. There are 14 residues in the CDR3. The V gene lost 4 bases and the J gene lost 3 bases, with 13 bases spanning the gap.

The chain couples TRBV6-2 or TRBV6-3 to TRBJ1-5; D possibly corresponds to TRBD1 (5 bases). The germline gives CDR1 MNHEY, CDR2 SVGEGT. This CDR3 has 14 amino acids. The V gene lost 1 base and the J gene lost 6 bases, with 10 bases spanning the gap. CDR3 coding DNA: TGTGCCAGCAGTTACTTGGTAGGGACTCAGCCCCAGCATTTT. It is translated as CASSYLVGTQPQHF.

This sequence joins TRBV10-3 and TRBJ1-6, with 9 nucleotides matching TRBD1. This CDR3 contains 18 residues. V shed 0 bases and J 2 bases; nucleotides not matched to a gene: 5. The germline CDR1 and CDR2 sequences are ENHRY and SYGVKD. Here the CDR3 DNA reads TGTGCCATCAGTGAGTCAACGGGACAGGGAACCTATAATTCACCCCTCCACTTT. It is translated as CAISESTGQGTYNSPLHF.

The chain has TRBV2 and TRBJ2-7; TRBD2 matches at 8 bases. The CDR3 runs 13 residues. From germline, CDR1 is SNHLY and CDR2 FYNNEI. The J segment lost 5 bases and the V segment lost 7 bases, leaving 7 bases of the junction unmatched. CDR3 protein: CASMGGGLNEQYF. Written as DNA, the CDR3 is TGTGCCAGCATGGGCGGGGGGTTAAACGAGCAGTACTTC.

In DNA form, the CDR3 reads TGCGCCAGCAGCCAAGATCTTGGGCGGAACAGGGGGGGATTTCCCGGGGAGCTGTTTTTT. Translation gives CASSQDLGRNRGGFPGELFF. The rearrangement links TRBV4-3 to TRBJ2-2, with D maybe TRBD1 (8 bases). The CDR3 runs to 20 residues. CDR1 and CDR2 (germline): LGHNA, YSLEER. Trimming stripped 0 bases from V and 6 bases from J, with 26 bases between.

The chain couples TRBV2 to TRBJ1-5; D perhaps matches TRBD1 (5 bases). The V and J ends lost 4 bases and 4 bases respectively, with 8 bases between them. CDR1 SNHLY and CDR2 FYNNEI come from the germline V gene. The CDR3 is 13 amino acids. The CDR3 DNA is TGTGCCAGCAGTGGGAGGGGAAATCAGCCCCAGCATTTT. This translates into CASSGRGNQPQHF.

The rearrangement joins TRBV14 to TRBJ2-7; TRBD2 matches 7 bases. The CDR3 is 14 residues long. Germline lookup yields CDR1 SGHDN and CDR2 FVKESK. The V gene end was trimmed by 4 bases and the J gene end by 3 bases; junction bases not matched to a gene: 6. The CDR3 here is CASSPRAGVYEQYF. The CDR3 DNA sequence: TGTGCCAGCAGCCCACGGGCGGGGGTCTACGAGCAGTACTTC.

The CDR3 DNA sequence: TGTGCCACCAGTTCGGGACAGATCATTACCGGAGGTGAAAAACTGTTTTTT. Translation gives CATSSGQIITGGEKLFF. The chain employs TRBV24-1 and TRBJ1-4; 7 positions match TRBD1. Germline trimming cut 6 bases from V and 7 bases from J; bases unmatched to any gene: 16. The CDR3 consists of 17 residues. Germline V gene data show CDR1 as KGHDR and CDR2 as SFDVKD.

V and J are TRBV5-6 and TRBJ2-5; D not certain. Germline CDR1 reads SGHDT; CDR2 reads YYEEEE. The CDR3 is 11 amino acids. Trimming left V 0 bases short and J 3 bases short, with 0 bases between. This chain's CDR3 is CASSLEETQYF. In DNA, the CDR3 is TGTGCCAGCAGCTTGGAAGAGACCCAGTACTTC.

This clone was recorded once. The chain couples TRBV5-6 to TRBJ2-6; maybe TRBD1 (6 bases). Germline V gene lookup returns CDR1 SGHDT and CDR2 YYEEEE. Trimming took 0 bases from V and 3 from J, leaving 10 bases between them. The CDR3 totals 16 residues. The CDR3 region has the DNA TGTGCCAGCAGCTTGGACAGGGCCATTGGGGCCAACGTCCTGACTTTC. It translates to CASSLDRAIGANVLTF.

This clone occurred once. Written as DNA, the CDR3 is TGTGCCAGCAGTTTACCCCACGAGCAGTACTTC. Translating it yields CASSLPHEQYF. The rearrangement joins TRBV28 to TRBJ2-7; D is unresolved. The CDR3 has 11 amino acids. With 2 bases removed from V and 5 bases from J, the gap between germline ends came to 4 bases. CDR1 MDHEN and CDR2 SYDVKM come from the germline V gene. Filled out from reference TRBV28 and TRBJ2-7, the complete variable domain reads DVKVTQSSRYLVKRTGEKVFLECVQDMDHENMFWYRQDPGLGLRLIYFSYDVKMKEKGDIPEGYSVSREKKERFSLILESASTNQTSMYLCASSLPHEQYFGPGTRLTVT.

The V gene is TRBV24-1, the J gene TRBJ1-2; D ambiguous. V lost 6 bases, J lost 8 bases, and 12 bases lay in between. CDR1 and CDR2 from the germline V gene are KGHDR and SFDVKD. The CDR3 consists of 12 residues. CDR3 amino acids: CATSPSVGGYTF. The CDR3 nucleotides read TGTGCCACCAGTCCCTCCGTCGGGGGCTACACCTTC.

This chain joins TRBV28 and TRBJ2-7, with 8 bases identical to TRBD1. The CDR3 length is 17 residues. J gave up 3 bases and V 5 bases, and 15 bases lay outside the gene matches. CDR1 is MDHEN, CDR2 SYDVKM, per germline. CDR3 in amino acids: CASSPPATGQASYEQYF. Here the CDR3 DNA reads TGTGCCAGCAGTCCACCGGCAACGGGACAGGCGAGCTACGAGCAGTACTTC. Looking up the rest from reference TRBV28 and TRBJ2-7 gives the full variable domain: DVKVTQSSRYLVKRTGEKVFLECVQDMDHENMFWYRQDPGLGLRLIYFSYDVKMKEKGDIPEGYSVSREKKERFSLILESASTNQTSMYLCASSPPATGQASYEQYFGPGTRLTVT.

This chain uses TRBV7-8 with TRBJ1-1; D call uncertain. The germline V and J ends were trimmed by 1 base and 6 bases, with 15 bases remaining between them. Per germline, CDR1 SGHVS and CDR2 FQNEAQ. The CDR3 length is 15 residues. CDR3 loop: CASSLGGAVVAEAFF. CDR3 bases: TGTGCCAGCAGCTTAGGTGGAGCCGTTGTCGCTGAAGCTTTCTTT.

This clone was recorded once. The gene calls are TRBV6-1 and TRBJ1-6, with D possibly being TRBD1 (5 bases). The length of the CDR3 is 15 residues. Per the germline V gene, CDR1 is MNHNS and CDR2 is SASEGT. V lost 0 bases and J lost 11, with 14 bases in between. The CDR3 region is CASSEASQGKTPLHF. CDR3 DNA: TGTGCCAGCAGTGAAGCTAGTCAGGGTAAAACACCCCTCCACTTT.